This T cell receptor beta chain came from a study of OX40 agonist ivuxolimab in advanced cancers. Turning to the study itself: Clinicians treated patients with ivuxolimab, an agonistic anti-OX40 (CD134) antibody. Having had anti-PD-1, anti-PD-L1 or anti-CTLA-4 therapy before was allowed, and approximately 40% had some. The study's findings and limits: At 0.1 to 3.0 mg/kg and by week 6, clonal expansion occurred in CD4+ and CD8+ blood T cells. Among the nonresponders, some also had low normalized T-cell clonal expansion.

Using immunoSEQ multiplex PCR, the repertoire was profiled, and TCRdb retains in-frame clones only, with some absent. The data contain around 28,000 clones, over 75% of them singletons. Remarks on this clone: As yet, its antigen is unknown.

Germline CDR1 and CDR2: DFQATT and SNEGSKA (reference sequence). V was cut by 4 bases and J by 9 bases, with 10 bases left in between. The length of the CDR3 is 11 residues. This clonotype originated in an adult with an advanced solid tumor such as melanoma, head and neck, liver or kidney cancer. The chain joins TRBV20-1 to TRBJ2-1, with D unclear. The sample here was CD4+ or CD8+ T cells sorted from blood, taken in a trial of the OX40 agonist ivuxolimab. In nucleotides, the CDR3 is TGCAGTGCTACCCCGGGCACTGAGCAGTTCTTC. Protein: CSATPGTEQFF.